Below are 3 T cell receptor beta chains sequenced from a single sample in a study of T cell responses to AZD1222 COVID-19 vaccine. Sequenced by immunoSEQ multiplex PCR; TCRdb stores in-frame clones only, minus some. Of 45,000 to 55,000 clones in the sample, 65% to 85% were seen once. This specimen was peripheral blood, taken on day 0 of MenACWY control vaccination. The receptors derive from an adult in good health.

V gene TRBV19 combines with J gene TRBJ2-1; 15 nucleotides agree with TRBD2. The CDR3 has 20 amino acids. CDR1 and CDR2 (germline): LNHDA, SQIVND (reference sequence). V lost 7 bases and J lost 0; bases outside the gene matches: 13. The CDR3 DNA sequence: TGTGCCAGTAATAAAAGGGCGGGACTAGCGGGGGGAAGCTCCTACAATGAGCAGTTCTTC. Its translation is CASNKRAGLAGGSSYNEQFF.

This sequence joins TRBV5-1 and TRBJ2-7; D is possibly TRBD2 (6 bases). V was cut by 1 base and J by 2 bases, with 10 bases left in between. The CDR3 spans 14 residues. Germline CDR1 SGHRS, CDR2 YFSETQ. CDR3 sequence: CASSLREWPYEQYF. CDR3 DNA: TGCGCCAGCAGCTTGCGGGAGTGGCCCTACGAGCAGTACTTC.

This rearrangement joins TRBV9 to TRBJ1-3, with D unclear. Trimming cost V 3 bases and J 0 bases, with 13 bases left between them. The CDR3 extends over 16 amino acids. Germline loops: CDR1 SGDLS, CDR2 YYNGEE. This CDR3 is CASSGGVQDSGNTIYF. Written as DNA, the CDR3 is TGTGCCAGCAGCGGAGGAGTACAAGACTCTGGAAACACCATATATTTT.